One sample yielded the 12 T cell receptor beta chains listed below, sequenced in a study of blood T cell repertoires in COVID-19. This table comes from immunoSEQ multiplex PCR, and its TCRdb copy is limited to in-frame clones, with some not included. The sample holds about 190,000 clones, 70% to 90% seen once. What was sequenced was peripheral blood. The receptors shown here come from a woman in her thirties or forties who had recovered from COVID-19.

CDR3 in amino acids: CASSLDGYGYTF. CDR3 bases: TGTGCCAGCAGCTTAGACGGCTATGGCTACACCTTC. The V and J genes are TRBV7-9 and TRBJ1-2; no reliable D call. V gave up 1 base and J gave up 4 bases, with 4 bases separating them. The V gene's germline CDR1 is SEHNR and CDR2 FQNEAQ (reference sequence). CDR3 length equals 12 residues.

V usage is TRBV11-2 and J usage is TRBJ1-5; a weak D match, TRBD1 (6 bases). Germline V gives CDR1 SGHAT, CDR2 FQNNGV. Trimming left V 2 bases short and J 5 bases short, with 7 bases between. There are 13 residues in the CDR3. The CDR3 nucleotides are TGTGCCAGCAGCTTAACAGGGCATCAGCCCCAGCATTTT. This sequence encodes CASSLTGHQPQHF.

This clone was observed a single time. This CDR3 is CASSLDALSYEQYF. DNA of the CDR3: TGTGCCAGCAGCTTAGACGCACTCTCCTACGAGCAGTACTTC. The gene calls are TRBV7-9 and TRBJ2-7; D is unresolved. Trimming left V 1 base short and J 0 bases short, with 7 bases between. The V gene's germline CDR1 is SEHNR and CDR2 FQNEAQ (reference sequence). There are 14 residues in the CDR3. The variable domain in full, with the rest retrieved from reference TRBV7-9 and TRBJ2-7, is DTGVSQNPRHKITKRGQNVTFRCDPISEHNRLYWYRQTLGQGPEFLTYFQNEAQLEKSRLLSDRFSAERPKGSFSTLEIQRTEQGDSAMYLCASSLDALSYEQYFGPGTRLTVT.

The rearrangement joins TRBV24-1 to TRBJ1-2; 9 bases map to TRBD1. The CDR3 consists of 13 residues. Losses at the gene ends were 4 bases for V and 4 bases for J; bases not matched to a gene: 0. Germline V gene lookup returns CDR1 KGHDR and CDR2 SFDVKD. CDR3 nucleotides: TGTGCCACCAGTGAGGGACAGGGCTATGGCTACACCTTC. It translates to CATSEGQGYGYTF.

This rearrangement joins TRBV27 to TRBJ2-7; 9 bases align to TRBD1. Germline V CDR1 and CDR2: MNHEY, SMNVEV (reference sequence). The CDR3 extends over 15 amino acids. J was trimmed by 2 bases and V by 2 bases; bases with no gene match: 4. In nucleotides, the CDR3 is TGTGCCAGCAGTTTAAGGACAGGGGTTCCCTACGAGCAGTACTTC. Translating it yields CASSLRTGVPYEQYF.

V is TRBV5-8 and J is TRBJ1-3, with a tentative D call TRBD1 (6 bases). Trimming shortened V by 3 bases and J by 3 bases, and 7 bases separated the two germline ends. Germline V gene data show CDR1 as SGHTS and CDR2 as YDEGEE. CDR3 length: 13 amino acids. Here the CDR3 DNA reads TGTGCCAGCAGCTCCAGGGGTGGAAACACCATATATTTT. Protein product: CASSSRGGNTIYF.

The CDR3: CASSQVEGVTEAFF. The CDR3 DNA sequence: TGTGCCAGCAGCCAAGTGGAAGGGGTGACTGAAGCTTTCTTT. This chain connects TRBV3-1 (or the pseudogene TRBV3-2) to TRBJ1-1, with a weak D call TRBD1 (5 bases). The CDR3 consists of 14 residues. Trimming took off 1 base at V and 5 bases at J, with 11 bases between the two ends. The germline V gene encodes CDR1 LGHDT and CDR2 YNNKEL (reference sequence).

The V gene is TRBV5-1, the J gene TRBJ2-2; D may be TRBD2 (5 bases). CDR1 SGHRS and CDR2 YFSETQ come from the germline V gene. V lost 1 base and J lost 0, with 7 bases in between. The CDR3 is made up of 15 amino acids. The CDR3 DNA reads as TGCGCCAGCAGCTTGCAGCGGTCGAACACCGGGGAGCTGTTTTTT. Its protein product is CASSLQRSNTGELFF.

This chain joins TRBV19 and TRBJ2-5; 7 bases fit TRBD2. In germline, CDR1 is LNHDA, CDR2 SQIVND (reference sequence). Unmatched junction bases numbered 7, after V lost 1 base and J lost 5 bases. The CDR3 is 15 amino acids. The CDR3, as DNA: TGTGCCAGTAGTATAGGAGGCGGGAGTTACGAGACCCAGTACTTC. Residues: CASSIGGGSYETQYF. The complete variable domain, with remaining parts taken from reference TRBV19 and TRBJ2-5, reads DGGITQSPKYLFRKEGQNVTLSCEQNLNHDAMYWYRQDPGQGLRLIYYSQIVNDFQKGDIAEGYSVSREKKESFPLTVTSAQKNPTAFYLCASSIGGGSYETQYFGPGTRLLVL.

This chain links TRBV30 with TRBJ2-3; D gene uncertain. Deletions cut 8 bases from V and 1 base from J, with 16 bases between. Germline loops: CDR1 GTSNPN, CDR2 SVGIG (reference sequence). The CDR3 loop spans 14 amino acids. CDR3 residues: CAITESGGTDTQYF. In DNA form, the CDR3 reads TGTGCCATCACAGAAAGTGGTGGCACAGATACGCAGTATTTT.

This chain links TRBV3-1 (or the pseudogene TRBV3-2) with TRBJ2-3; weak D call: TRBD1 (6 bases). Trimming took 1 base from V and 6 from J, leaving 17 bases between them. Germline V lookup: CDR1 LGHDT, CDR2 YNNKEL (reference sequence). This CDR3 region has 16 residues. CDR3 in amino acids: CASSQAAAGVADTQYF. The CDR3 DNA follows: TGTGCCAGCAGCCAAGCGGCCGCAGGGGTCGCGGATACGCAGTATTTT.

The rearrangement links TRBV9 to TRBJ1-2; D possibly corresponds to TRBD1 (6 bases). The CDR3 loop spans 17 amino acids. Germline lookup yields CDR1 SGDLS and CDR2 YYNGEE. V lost 0 bases and J 4 bases, leaving 19 bases between the germline ends. CDR3 coding DNA: TGTGCCAGCAGCGTAGGGGATAACAGGGAATGGGGCTATGGCTACACCTTC. Translated: CASSVGDNREWGYGYTF.